Listed below are T cell receptor beta chains from one sample, sequenced in a study of control samples from healthy donors and cancer patients. Sequenced by immunoSEQ multiplex PCR; TCRdb stores in-frame clones only, minus some. The sample consists of some 89,000 clones, around 85% of them appearing once. Sequencing used blood. These TCRs come from a woman in her forties in good health. CDR3s include the opening cysteine and the closing phenylalanine or tryptophan. Each record gives: clone size, D gene, V gene, J gene, CDR3 protein, CDR3 DNA. A D gene is named only where the DNA matches it firmly. A clone size is listed for some rows: how often the clone was seen (once, few, many), or a class if it is expanded.

.	TRBD2	TRBV4-3	TRBJ2-1	CASSQRTSGGSSYNEQFF	TGCGCCAGCAGCCAAAGGACTAGCGGGGGGAGCTCCTACAATGAGCAGTTCTTC
once	.	TRBV3-1/TRBV3-2	TRBJ2-3	CASSRSFGAGRTDTQYF	TGTGCCAGCAGCCGAAGCTTTGGGGCGGGTCGCACAGATACGCAGTATTTT
.	.	TRBV3-1/TRBV3-2	TRBJ2-5	CASSQGWGQETQYF	TGTGCCAGCAGCCAGGGATGGGGACAAGAGACCCAGTACTTC
.	TRBD1	TRBV29-1	TRBJ1-1	CSGDRGQMNTEAFF	TGCAGCGGGGACAGGGGGCAGATGAACACTGAAGCTTTCTTT
.	.	TRBV7-3	TRBJ2-2	CASSWTSGTGELFF	TGTGCCAGCAGTTGGACCAGCGGCACCGGGGAGCTGTTTTTT
.	TRBD2	TRBV5-5	TRBJ2-3	CASSFFTGGPTDTQYF	TGTGCCAGCAGCTTTTTTACGGGGGGGCCGACCGATACGCAGTATTTT
.	.	TRBV5-1	TRBJ1-1	CASSLGGWDTEAFF	TGCGCCAGCAGCTTGGGGGGTTGGGACACTGAAGCTTTCTTT
.	.	TRBV7-2	TRBJ2-6	CASSLGPGSGANVLTF	TGTGCCAGCAGCTTAGGTCCGGGCTCTGGGGCCAACGTCCTGACTTTC
few	.	TRBV6-2/TRBV6-3	TRBJ2-2	CASSYSLGGTGELFF	TGTGCCAGCAGTTATTCCTTGGGAGGCACCGGGGAGCTGTTTTTT
.	TRBD1	TRBV25-1	TRBJ1-1	CASSGRQGPEAFF	TGTGCCAGCAGTGGTCGACAGGGGCCTGAAGCTTTCTTT
once	.	TRBV9	TRBJ1-1	CASSPIGGGTEAFF	TGTGCCAGCAGCCCCATAGGGGGGGGCACTGAAGCTTTCTTT
.	.	TRBV4-3	TRBJ1-4	CASSQDRRVIGEKLFF	TGCGCCAGCAGCCAAGATCGAAGGGTAATTGGTGAAAAACTGTTTTTT
once	TRBD1	TRBV2	TRBJ1-2	CASSEVQGYYGYTF	TGTGCCAGCAGTGAAGTACAGGGGTACTATGGCTACACCTTC
.	.	TRBV5-6	TRBJ1-1	CASSLKNTEAFF	TGTGCCAGCAGCTTGAAGAACACTGAAGCTTTCTTT
.	.	TRBV9	TRBJ2-5	CASSTGMGTQETQYF	TGTGCCAGCAGCACGGGGATGGGGACCCAAGAGACCCAGTACTTC
.	.	TRBV5-1	TRBJ2-7	CASSFAARNEQYF	TGCGCCAGCAGCTTTGCTGCCCGAAACGAGCAGTACTTC
.	.	TRBV27	TRBJ1-1	CASGRGNTEAFF	TGTGCCAGCGGGAGGGGTAACACTGAAGCTTTCTTT
.	.	TRBV24-1	TRBJ2-7	CATSPSGDPYEQYF	TGTGCCACCTCCCCCTCGGGGGACCCCTACGAGCAGTACTTC
.	.	TRBV21-1	TRBJ1-1	CASSKVRAFF	TGTGCCAGCAGCAAGGTCAGGGCTTTCTTT
few	.	TRBV11-3	TRBJ1-1	CASTSGLDEAFF	TGTGCCAGCACATCGGGGCTCGATGAAGCTTTCTTT
.	TRBD2	TRBV7-2	TRBJ2-7	CASSFSSGGAYEQYF	TGTGCCAGCAGCTTTTCAAGCGGGGGGGCCTACGAGCAGTACTTC
.	.	TRBV2	TRBJ1-1	CASSEGLNTEAFF	TGTGCCAGCAGCGAGGGACTAAACACTGAAGCTTTCTTT
.	.	TRBV21-1	TRBJ1-1	CASSKDGRGPADTEAFF	TGTGCCAGCAGCAAAGACGGCAGGGGACCAGCGGACACTGAAGCTTTCTTT
.	.	TRBV25-1	TRBJ1-1	CASTRDGNTEAFF	TGTGCCAGCACTCGGGACGGTAACACTGAAGCTTTCTTT
.	.	TRBV9	TRBJ2-5	CASSVGVQETQYF	TGTGCCAGCAGCGTAGGCGTGCAAGAGACCCAGTACTTC
.	TRBD2	TRBV3-1/TRBV3-2	TRBJ2-1	CASSPGLAGVNNEQFF	TGTGCCAGCAGCCCGGGACTAGCGGGGGTGAACAATGAGCAGTTCTTC
.	.	TRBV11-3	TRBJ2-1	CASSLGPAYNEQFF	TGTGCCAGCAGCTTAGGTCCAGCCTACAATGAGCAGTTCTTC
.	.	TRBV6-2/TRBV6-3	TRBJ2-5	CASSYLQSQETQYF	TGTGCCAGCAGTTACCTACAGAGCCAAGAGACCCAGTACTTC
.	.	TRBV2	TRBJ2-5	CASSGVRRETQYF	TGTGCCAGCAGTGGTGTCCGAAGGGAGACCCAGTACTTC
few	.	TRBV11-3	TRBJ2-2	CASRRGHPQNTGELFF	TGTGCCAGCAGGCGGGGACACCCCCAGAACACCGGGGAGCTGTTTTTT
.	TRBD2	TRBV6-2/TRBV6-3	TRBJ2-6	CASSGAGSGANVLTF	TGTGCCAGCAGTGGAGCGGGGTCTGGGGCCAACGTCCTGACTTTC
.	TRBD1	TRBV4-3	TRBJ1-2	CASSPSRTGGNGYTF	TGCGCCAGCAGCCCCAGTCGGACAGGAGGAAATGGCTACACCTTC
.	.	TRBV5-4	TRBJ2-7	CASSLDPSYEQYF	TGTGCCAGCAGCTTGGACCCTTCCTACGAGCAGTACTTC